This T cell receptor beta chain was obtained from a study of OX40 agonist ivuxolimab in advanced cancers. Study background: Each patient was given ivuxolimab into a vein every 2 weeks, at 0.01 to 10 mg/kg. General observations from the study: By week 6 at 0.1 to 3.0 mg/kg, blood CD4+ and CD8+ T cells had expanded clonally.

CDR1 is MGHDK and CDR2 is SYGVNS in the germline V gene. V gave up 2 bases and J gave up 1 base; unmatched junction bases: 6. CDR3 length: 16 amino acids. This clone has just a few counts. The antigen remains undetermined. Method: immunoSEQ multiplex PCR; TCRdb's copy keeps in-frame clones and lacks some. Here the sample spans tens of thousands of clones, around nine tenths being singletons. The TCR comes from an adult with an advanced solid tumor such as melanoma, head and neck, liver or kidney cancer. The chain joins TRBV25-1 to TRBJ1-1; 8 bases map to TRBD1. Sequenced material: CD4+ or CD8+ T cells sorted from blood, taken in a trial of the OX40 agonist ivuxolimab. The CDR3 here is CASSESGTGKNTEAFF. The DNA for the CDR3 is TGTGCCAGCAGTGAAAGCGGGACAGGAAAGAACACTGAAGCTTTCTTT.